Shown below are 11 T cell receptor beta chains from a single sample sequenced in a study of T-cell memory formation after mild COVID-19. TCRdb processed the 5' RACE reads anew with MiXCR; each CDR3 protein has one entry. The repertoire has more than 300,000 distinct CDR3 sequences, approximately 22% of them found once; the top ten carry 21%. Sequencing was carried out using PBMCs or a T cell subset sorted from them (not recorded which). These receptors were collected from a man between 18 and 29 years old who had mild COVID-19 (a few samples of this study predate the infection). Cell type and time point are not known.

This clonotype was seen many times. CDR3 region: CASSFRDATYEQYV. CDR3 DNA sequence: TGTGCCAGCAGCTTCCGGGACGCCACCTACGAGCAGTACGTC. The V gene is TRBV5-6, the J gene TRBJ2-7, with D perhaps being TRBD1 or TRBD2 (5 bases each). Looked up from germline, CDR1 is SGHDT and CDR2 is YYEEEE. The CDR3 is made up of 14 amino acids. V was cut by 2 bases and J by 2 bases, with 11 bases left in between.

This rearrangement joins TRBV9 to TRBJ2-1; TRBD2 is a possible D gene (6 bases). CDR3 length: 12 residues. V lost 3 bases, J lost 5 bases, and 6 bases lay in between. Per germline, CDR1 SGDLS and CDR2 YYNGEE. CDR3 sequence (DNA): TGTGCCAGCAGCGGGACTAACAATGAGCAGTTCTTC. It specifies CASSGTNNEQFF.

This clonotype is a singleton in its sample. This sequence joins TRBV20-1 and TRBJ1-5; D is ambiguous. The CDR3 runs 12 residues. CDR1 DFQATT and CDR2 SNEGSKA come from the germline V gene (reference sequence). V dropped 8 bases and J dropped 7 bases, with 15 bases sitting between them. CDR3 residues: CSIKRSEQPQHF. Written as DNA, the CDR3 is TGCAGTATTAAGAGGAGTGAACAGCCCCAGCATTTT.

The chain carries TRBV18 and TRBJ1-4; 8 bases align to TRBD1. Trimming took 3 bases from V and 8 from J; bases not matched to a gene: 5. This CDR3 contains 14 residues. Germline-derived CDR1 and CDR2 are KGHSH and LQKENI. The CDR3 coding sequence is TGTGCCAGCTCACCGACAGGGGTTGAAGAAAAACTGTTTTTT. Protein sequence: CASSPTGVEEKLFF. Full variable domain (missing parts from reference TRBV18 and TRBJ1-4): NAGVMQNPRHLVRRRGQEARLRCSPMKGHSHVYWYRQLPEEGLKFMVYLQKENIIDESGMPKERFSAEFPKEGPSILRIQQVVRGDSAAYFCASSPTGVEEKLFFGSGTQLSVL.

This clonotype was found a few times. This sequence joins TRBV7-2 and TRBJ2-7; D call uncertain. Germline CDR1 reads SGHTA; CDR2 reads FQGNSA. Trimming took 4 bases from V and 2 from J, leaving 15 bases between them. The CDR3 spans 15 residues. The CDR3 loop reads CASSSARTRPYEQYF. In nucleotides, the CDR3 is TGTGCCAGCAGCTCGGCGCGGACGAGACCCTACGAGCAGTACTTC. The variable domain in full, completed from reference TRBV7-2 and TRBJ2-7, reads GAGVSQSPSNKVTEKGKDVELRCDPISGHTALYWYRQSLGQGLEFLIYFQGNSAPDKSGLPSDRFSAERTGGSVSTLTIQRTQQEDSAVYLCASSSARTRPYEQYFGPGTRLTVT.

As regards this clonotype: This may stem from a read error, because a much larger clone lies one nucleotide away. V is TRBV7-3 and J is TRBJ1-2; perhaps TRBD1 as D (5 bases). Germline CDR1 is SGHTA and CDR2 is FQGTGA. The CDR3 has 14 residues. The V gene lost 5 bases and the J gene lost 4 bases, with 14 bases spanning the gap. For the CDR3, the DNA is TGTGCCAGCAGCCCAAGTGGGGGTTGCTATGGCTACACCTTC. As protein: CASSPSGGCYGYTF.

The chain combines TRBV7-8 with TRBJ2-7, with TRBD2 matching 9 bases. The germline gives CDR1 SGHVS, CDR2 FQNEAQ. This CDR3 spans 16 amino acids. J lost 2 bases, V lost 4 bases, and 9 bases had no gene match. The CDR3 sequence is CASSSVLSGGPYEQYF. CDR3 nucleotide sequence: TGTGCCAGCAGCTCTGTTCTTAGCGGGGGTCCCTACGAGCAGTACTTC.

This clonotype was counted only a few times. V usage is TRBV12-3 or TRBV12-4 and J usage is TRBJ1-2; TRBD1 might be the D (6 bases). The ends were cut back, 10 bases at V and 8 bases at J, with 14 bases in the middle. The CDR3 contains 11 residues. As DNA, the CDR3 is TGTGCCACCTCCGGGGGGCCCGGCTACACCTTC. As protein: CATSGGPGYTF.

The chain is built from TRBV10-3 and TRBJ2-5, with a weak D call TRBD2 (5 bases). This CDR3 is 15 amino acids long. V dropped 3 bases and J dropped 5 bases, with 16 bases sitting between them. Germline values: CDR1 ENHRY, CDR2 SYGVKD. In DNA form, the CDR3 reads TGTGCCATCAGTGACCCCACAGCTGGCGGGGAGACCCAGTACTTC. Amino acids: CAISDPTAGGETQYF.

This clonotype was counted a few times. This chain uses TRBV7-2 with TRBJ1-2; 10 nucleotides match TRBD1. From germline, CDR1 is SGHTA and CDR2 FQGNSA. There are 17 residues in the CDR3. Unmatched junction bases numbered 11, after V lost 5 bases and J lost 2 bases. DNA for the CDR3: TGTGCCAGCAGCGATTGGGACAGGGGAATCGCCAACTATGGCTACACCTTC. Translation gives CASSDWDRGIANYGYTF.

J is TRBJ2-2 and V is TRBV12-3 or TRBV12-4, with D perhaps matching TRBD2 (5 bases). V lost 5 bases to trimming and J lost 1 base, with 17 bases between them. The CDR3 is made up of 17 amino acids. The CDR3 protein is CASSDPLGAENTGELFF. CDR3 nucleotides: TGTGCCAGCAGTGATCCGCTCGGAGCGGAGAACACCGGGGAGCTGTTTTTT.